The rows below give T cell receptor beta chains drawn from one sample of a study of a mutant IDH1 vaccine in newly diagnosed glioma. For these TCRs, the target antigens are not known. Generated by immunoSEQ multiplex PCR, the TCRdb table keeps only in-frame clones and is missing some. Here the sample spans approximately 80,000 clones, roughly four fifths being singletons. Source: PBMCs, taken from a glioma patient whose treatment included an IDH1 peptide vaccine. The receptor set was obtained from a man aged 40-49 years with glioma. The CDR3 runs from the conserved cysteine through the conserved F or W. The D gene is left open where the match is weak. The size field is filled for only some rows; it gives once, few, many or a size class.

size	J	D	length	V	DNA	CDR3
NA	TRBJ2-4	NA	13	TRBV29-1	TGCAGCGTTTTCGGGGGGCGAAAAAACATTCAGTACTTC	CSVFGGRKNIQYF
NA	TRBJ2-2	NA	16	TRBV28	TGTGCCAGCAGTTTGAGTTCGTACGGGAACACCGGGGAGCTGTTTTTT	CASSLSSYGNTGELFF
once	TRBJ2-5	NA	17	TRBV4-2	TGTGCCAGCAGCCAAGATGCGGACTCCGCTTACCGGGAGACCCAGTACTTC	CASSQDADSAYRETQYF
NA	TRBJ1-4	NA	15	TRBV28	TGTGCCAGCAGTTTAGATCAACGTACTAATGAAAAACTGTTTTTT	CASSLDQRTNEKLFF
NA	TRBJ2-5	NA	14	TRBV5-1	TGCGCCAGCAGCTTGACAGGTGCCGAGGAGACCCAGTACTTC	CASSLTGAEETQYF
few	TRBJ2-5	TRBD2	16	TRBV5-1	TGCGCCAGCAGCTCGGGGCTAGCGGGAACCCAAGAGACCCAGTACTTC	CASSSGLAGTQETQYF
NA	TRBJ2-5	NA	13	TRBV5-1	TGCGCCAGCAGCTTGGTTGGGGGGGAGACCCAGTACTTC	CASSLVGGETQYF
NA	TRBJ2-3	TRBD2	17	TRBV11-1	TGTGCCAGCAGCCACGTAGGAAAAGCGGGACGCACAGATACGCAGTATTTT	CASSHVGKAGRTDTQYF
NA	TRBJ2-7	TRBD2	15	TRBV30	TGTGCCTGGAGGCCCCGACTAGCCCCAACCTACGAGCAGTACTTC	CAWRPRLAPTYEQYF
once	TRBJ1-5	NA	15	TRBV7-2	TGTGCCAGCAGCCCCCGGTCGGACAGCCGGGGGCCCCAGCATTTT	CASSPRSDSRGPQHF
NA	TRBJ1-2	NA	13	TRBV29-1	TGCAGCGTTGAGGCGGGCGGCCTTAGTGGCTACACCTTC	CSVEAGGLSGYTF
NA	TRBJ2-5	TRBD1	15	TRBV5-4	TGTGCCAGCAGCTTGAAAGGACAGGGGGGGGAGACCCAGTACTTC	CASSLKGQGGETQYF
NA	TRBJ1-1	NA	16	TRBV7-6	TGTGCCAGCAGCTTAATTATAGGGCAGGCTAACGCTGAAGCTTTCTTT	CASSLIIGQANAEAFF
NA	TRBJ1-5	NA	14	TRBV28	TGTGCCAGCAGGCTACAGGGTAGCAATCAGCCCCAGCATTTT	CASRLQGSNQPQHF
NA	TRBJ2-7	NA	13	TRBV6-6	TGTGCCAGCAGTTACGGGAGCTTTTACGAGCAGTACTTC	CASSYGSFYEQYF
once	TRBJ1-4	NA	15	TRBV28	TGTGCCAGCAGTCAGCCCGGACGGACTAATGAAAAACTGTTTTTT	CASSQPGRTNEKLFF
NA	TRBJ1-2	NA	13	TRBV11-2	TGTGCCAGCAGCTTAGGTCAGGGGCTTGGCTACACCTTC	CASSLGQGLGYTF
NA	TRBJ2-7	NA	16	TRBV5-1	TGCGCCAGCAGCTTGGGCTTTTTACAGGGTGGTTACGAGCAGTACTTC	CASSLGFLQGGYEQYF
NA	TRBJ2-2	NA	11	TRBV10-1	TGCGCCAGCAATTGGCCCAGGGAGCTGTTTTTT	CASNWPRELFF
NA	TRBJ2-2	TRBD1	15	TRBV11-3	TGTGCCAGCAGCTCTGGACAGGGTGCAACCGGGGAGCTGTTTTTT	CASSSGQGATGELFF
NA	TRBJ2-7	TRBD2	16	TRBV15	TGTGCCACCAGCAGGGAGCGGGGGGCCTACTCCTACGAGCAGTACTTC	CATSRERGAYSYEQYF
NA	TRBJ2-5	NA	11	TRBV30	TGTGCCTGGAGGGCTAGAGAGACCCAGTACTTC	CAWRARETQYF
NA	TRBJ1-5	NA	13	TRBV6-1	TGTGCCAGCAGAAGGACGGTCAATCAGCCCCAGCATTTT	CASRRTVNQPQHF
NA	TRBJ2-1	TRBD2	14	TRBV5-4	TGTGCCAGCAGCTTTCCCGGGGAGGGAAATGAGCAGTTCTTC	CASSFPGEGNEQFF
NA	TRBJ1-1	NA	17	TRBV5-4	TGTGCCAGCAGCCGCGGACAGCAAAGGGGCATGAGCACTGAAGCTTTCTTT	CASSRGQQRGMSTEAFF
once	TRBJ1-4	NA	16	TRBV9	TGTGCCAGCAGCGAGAGGGGCGTGGCAACTAATGAAAAACTGTTTTTT	CASSERGVATNEKLFF
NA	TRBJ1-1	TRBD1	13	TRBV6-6	TGTGCCAGCAGTTACAGGGGGCAGGATGAAGCTTTCTTT	CASSYRGQDEAFF
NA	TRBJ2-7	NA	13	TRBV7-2	TGTGCCAGCAGCTTAATCAACAGCTACGAGCAGTACTTC	CASSLINSYEQYF
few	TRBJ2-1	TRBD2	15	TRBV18	TGTGCCAGCTCACGACTAGCGGGGGGGCTCGATGAGCAGTTCTTC	CASSRLAGGLDEQFF
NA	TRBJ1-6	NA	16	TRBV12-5	TGTGCTAGTGGTTCGGGATCGACACGTTATAATTCACCCCTCCACTTT	CASGSGSTRYNSPLHF
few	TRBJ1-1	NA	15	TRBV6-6	TGTGCCAGCAGTGGCAGGGTACGGGGGAACACTGAAGCTTTCTTT	CASSGRVRGNTEAFF
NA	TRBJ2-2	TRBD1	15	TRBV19	TGTGCCAGTAGATTGGACAGGTCACCATCAGGGGAGCTGTTTTTT	CASRLDRSPSGELFF
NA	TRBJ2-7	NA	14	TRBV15	TGTGCCACCAGCAGAGTACTCCCCCCAGGTGAGCAGTACTTC	CATSRVLPPGEQYF
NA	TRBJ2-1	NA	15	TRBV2	TGTGCCAGCAGCGAGGTGCTTATCTCCTACAATGAGCAGTTCTTC	CASSEVLISYNEQFF
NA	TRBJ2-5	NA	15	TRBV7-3	TGTGCCAGCAGCTTATTCCCCTGGAAACAAGAGACCCAGTACTTC	CASSLFPWKQETQYF
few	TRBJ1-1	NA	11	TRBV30	TGTGCCGGGAAGGGCCCCACTGAAGCTTTCTTT	CAGKGPTEAFF
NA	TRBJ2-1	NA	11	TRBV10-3	TGTGCCATCAGTGGGGGGACCGAGCAGTTCTTC	CAISGGTEQFF
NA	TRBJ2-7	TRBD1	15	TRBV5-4	TGTGCCAGCAGCTTGACTGGGACAGGGGGCTTCGAGCAGTACTTC	CASSLTGTGGFEQYF
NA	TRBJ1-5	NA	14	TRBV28	TGTGCCAGCAGTTTAGGACCTAGCAATCAGCCCCAGCATTTT	CASSLGPSNQPQHF
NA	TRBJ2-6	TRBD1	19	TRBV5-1	TGCGCCAGCAGTCCGACAGGGGGCCACTTATTCTCTGGGGCCAACGTCCTGACTTTC	CASSPTGGHLFSGANVLTF
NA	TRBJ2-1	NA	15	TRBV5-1	TGCGCCAGCAGCTTGGCCCCATCCTCCTACAATGAGCAGTTCTTC	CASSLAPSSYNEQFF
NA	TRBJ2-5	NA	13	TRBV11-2	TGTGCCAGCACCGACACCTTCCAAGAGACCCAGTACTTC	CASTDTFQETQYF
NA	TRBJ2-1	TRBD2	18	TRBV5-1	TGCGCCAGCAGCGCGGGACTAGCGGGGGGCCGGGGGAACAATGAGCAGTTCTTC	CASSAGLAGGRGNNEQFF
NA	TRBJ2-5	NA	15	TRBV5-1	TGCGCCAGCAGCTTACTGGGGGGTGAAGAAGAGACCCAGTACTTC	CASSLLGGEEETQYF
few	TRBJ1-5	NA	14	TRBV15	TGTGCCACCAGCAGACCAGGGTGGGATCAGCCCCAGCATTTT	CATSRPGWDQPQHF
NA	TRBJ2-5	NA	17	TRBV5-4	TGTGCCAGCAGCTTGGGTGCCGGGAGCTCGGGGTTAGAGACCCAGTACTTC	CASSLGAGSSGLETQYF
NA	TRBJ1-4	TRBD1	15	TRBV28	TGTGCCAGCAGTCCGCCCGGGACAGTCAATGAAAAACTGTTTTTT	CASSPPGTVNEKLFF
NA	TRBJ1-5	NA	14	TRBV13	TGTGCCAGCAGCCGAGGGGGTAGGAATCAGCCCCAGCATTTT	CASSRGGRNQPQHF
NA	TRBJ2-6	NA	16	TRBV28	TGTGCCAGCAGTCCCCATGTCGGGTCTGGGGCCAACGTCCTGACTTTC	CASSPHVGSGANVLTF
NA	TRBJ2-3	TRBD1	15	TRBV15	TGTGCCACCAGCAGGTCGGCAGGGGGTGGAGATACGCAGTATTTT	CATSRSAGGGDTQYF
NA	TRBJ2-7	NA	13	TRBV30	TGTGCCTGGAGTGGGGGCGCGAGCGACGAGCAGTACTTC	CAWSGGASDEQYF
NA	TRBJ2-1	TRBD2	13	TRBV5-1	TGCGCCAGCAGCTACGGGGGAGGGGATGAGCAGTTCTTC	CASSYGGGDEQFF
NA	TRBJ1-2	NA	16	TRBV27	TGTGCCAGCAGTTTTTTTGGGGCGGGGGGCGCGTATGGCTACACCTTC	CASSFFGAGGAYGYTF